The next 3 T cell receptor beta chains were all read from a single sample in a study of CD8+ T cells in alopecia areata. cDNA prepared by RNA extraction and subsequent reverse transcription served as the template for sequencing. Generated by immunoSEQ multiplex PCR, the TCRdb table keeps only in-frame clones and is missing some. The sample consists of some 110,000 clones, approximately 54% of them appearing once. Treatment given: oral pan-JAK inhibitor, 5-10 mg twice daily. Source: CD8+ T cells sorted from blood, taken at week 24, from a patient treated with tofacitinib. The origin of the receptors is a human donor with alopecia areata.

The rearrangement links TRBV10-3 to TRBJ1-1; no definite D call. The V gene lost 0 bases and the J gene lost 0 bases, with 11 bases spanning the gap. Per the germline V gene, CDR1 is ENHRY and CDR2 is SYGVKD. The CDR3 spans 16 residues. The CDR3 here is CAISESLGRVNTEAFF. DNA for the CDR3: TGTGCCATCAGTGAGTCTTTGGGCAGAGTGAACACTGAAGCTTTCTTT.

This clone was found a few times. The chain recombines TRBV9 with TRBJ2-7; no definite D call. The length of the CDR3 is 14 residues. Germline V gene lookup returns CDR1 SGDLS and CDR2 YYNGEE. V was clipped by 0 bases and J by 2 bases, with 9 bases between them. CDR3 sequence reads: CASSVESTPYEQYF. CDR3 coding DNA: TGTGCCAGCAGCGTAGAATCTACCCCCTACGAGCAGTACTTC.

The table lists this clone with a few counts. The rearrangement uses TRBV7-8 and TRBJ2-3; 9 bases map to TRBD2. Germline lookup yields CDR1 SGHVS and CDR2 FQNEAQ. Trimming removed 5 bases from V and 2 bases from J; junction bases left unmatched: 5. CDR3 length equals 15 residues. CDR3 amino acids: CASSVQRGVTDTQYF. The CDR3 DNA reads TGTGCCAGCAGCGTACAGCGGGGGGTCACAGATACGCAGTATTTT. The full variable domain, rest sourced from reference TRBV7-8 and TRBJ2-3, is GAGVSQSPRYKVAKRGQDVALRCDPISGHVSLFWYQQALGQGPEFLTYFQNEAQLDKSGLPSDRFFAERPEGSVSTLKIQRTQQEDSAVYLCASSVQRGVTDTQYFGPGTRLTVL.